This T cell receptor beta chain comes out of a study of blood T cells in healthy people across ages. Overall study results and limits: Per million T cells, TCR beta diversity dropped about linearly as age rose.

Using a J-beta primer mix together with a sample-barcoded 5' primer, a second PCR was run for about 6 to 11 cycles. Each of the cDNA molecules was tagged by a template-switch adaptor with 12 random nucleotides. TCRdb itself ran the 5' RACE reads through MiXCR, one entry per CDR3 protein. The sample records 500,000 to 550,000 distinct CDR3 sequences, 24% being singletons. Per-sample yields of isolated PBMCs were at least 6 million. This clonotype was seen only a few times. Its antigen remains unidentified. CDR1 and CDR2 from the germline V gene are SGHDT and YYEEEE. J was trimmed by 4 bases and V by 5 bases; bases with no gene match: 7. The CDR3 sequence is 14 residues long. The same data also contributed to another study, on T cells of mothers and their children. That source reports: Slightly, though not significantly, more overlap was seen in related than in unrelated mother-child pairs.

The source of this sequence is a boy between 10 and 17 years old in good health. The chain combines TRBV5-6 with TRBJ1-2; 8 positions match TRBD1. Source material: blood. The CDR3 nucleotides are TGTGCCAGCAGACAAAAGGACAGGGCCTATGGCTACACCTTC. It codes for CASRQKDRAYGYTF.